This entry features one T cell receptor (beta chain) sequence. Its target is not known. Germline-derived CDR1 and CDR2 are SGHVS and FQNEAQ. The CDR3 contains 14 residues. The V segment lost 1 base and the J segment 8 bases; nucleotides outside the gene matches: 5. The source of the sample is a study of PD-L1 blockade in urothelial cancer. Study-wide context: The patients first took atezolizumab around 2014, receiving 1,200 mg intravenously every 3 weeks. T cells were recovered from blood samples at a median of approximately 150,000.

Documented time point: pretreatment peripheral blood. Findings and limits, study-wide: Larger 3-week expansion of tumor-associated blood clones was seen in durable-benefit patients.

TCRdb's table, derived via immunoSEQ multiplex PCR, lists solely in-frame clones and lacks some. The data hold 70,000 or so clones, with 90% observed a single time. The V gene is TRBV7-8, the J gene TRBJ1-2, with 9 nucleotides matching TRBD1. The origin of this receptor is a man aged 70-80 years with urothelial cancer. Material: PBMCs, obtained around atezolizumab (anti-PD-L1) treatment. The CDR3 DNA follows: TGTGCCAGCAGCTTAGTGGACAGGGGAAGCGGCTACACCTTC. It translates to CASSLVDRGSGYTF.